These 27 T cell receptor beta chains were all obtained from the same sample, sequenced in a study of cytomegalovirus exposure and HLA in healthy donors. PCR employed 60 Vbeta and 13 Jbeta primers. Method: immunoSEQ multiplex PCR; TCRdb's copy keeps in-frame clones and lacks some. This table holds approximately 120,000 clones, under 80% found once. The sample taken for sequencing was PBMCs. These receptors all come from a woman in her sixties or seventies in good health and CMV-seropositive.

The rearrangement uses TRBV7-2 and TRBJ1-4; tentative D call: TRBD1 (6 bases). Trimming shortened V by 5 bases and J by 3 bases, and 13 bases separated the two germline ends. The CDR3 extends over 15 amino acids. CDR1 is SGHTA, CDR2 FQGNSA, per germline. This CDR3 reads CASSPRQAPNEKLFF. CDR3 sequence (DNA): TGTGCCAGCAGCCCCCGACAGGCACCTAATGAAAAACTGTTTTTT.

This clone occurred once. V is TRBV2 and J is TRBJ2-5; D may be TRBD1 (5 bases). V was trimmed by 8 bases and J by 5 bases, leaving 12 bases between them. CDR1 and CDR2 (germline): SNHLY, FYNNEI. The CDR3 spans 12 residues. This CDR3 reads CASQGIGETQYF. For the CDR3, the DNA is TGTGCCAGCCAGGGTATTGGGGAGACCCAGTACTTC.

This chain links TRBV7-9 with TRBJ1-6; D gene unclear. The CDR3 totals 17 residues. CDR1 is SEHNR, CDR2 FQNEAQ, per germline (reference sequence). V was clipped by 4 bases and J by 0 bases, with 13 bases between them. CDR3 protein: CASSSRGTFSYNSPLHF. The CDR3 region has the DNA TGTGCCAGCAGCTCCCGCGGAACCTTCTCCTATAATTCACCCCTCCACTTT.

The CDR3 sequence is CASSWGGTSGLRETQYF. The CDR3 DNA reads as TGTGCCAGCAGCTGGGGGGGGACTAGCGGCTTACGGGAGACCCAGTACTTC. The chain has TRBV7-2 and TRBJ2-5; TRBD2 agrees at 11 bases. The CDR3 sequence is 17 residues long. Looked up from germline, CDR1 is SGHTA and CDR2 is FQGNSA. V was clipped by 4 bases and J by 5 bases; unmatched bases: 12.

The chain couples TRBV5-1 to TRBJ1-5, with a tentative D call TRBD1 (5 bases). Trimming pared 5 bases from V and 3 bases from J, leaving 12 bases between. Germline assignment: CDR1 SGHRS and CDR2 YFSETQ. The CDR3 loop spans 14 amino acids. The CDR3 loop reads CASREGTLNQPQHF. In nucleotides, the CDR3 is TGCGCCAGCAGGGAGGGGACTCTCAATCAGCCCCAGCATTTT.

V gene TRBV10-3 combines with J gene TRBJ2-1, with 8 nucleotides matching TRBD2. With 0 bases clipped from V and 6 bases from J, the junction kept 4 bases outside the gene matches. The V gene's germline CDR1 is ENHRY and CDR2 SYGVKD. The CDR3 covers 15 residues. The DNA for the CDR3 is TGTGCCATCAGTGAGTCCGCGGGAGGTGCCAATGAGCAGTTCTTC. Residues: CAISESAGGANEQFF.

In its sample, this clone was seen once. The chain couples TRBV19 to TRBJ2-1, with 8 bases aligning to TRBD2. Unmatched junction bases numbered 9, after V lost 3 bases and J lost 8 bases. CDR1 LNHDA and CDR2 SQIVND come from the germline V gene (reference sequence). The CDR3 consists of 15 residues. The CDR3 spells CASSISGGSLYEQFF. CDR3 nucleotide sequence: TGTGCCAGTAGTATCAGCGGGGGCTCCCTCTATGAGCAGTTCTTC.

In its sample, this clone was seen a few times. The chain links TRBV9 to TRBJ2-3; D is perhaps TRBD2 (5 bases). Trimming took off 4 bases at V and 2 bases at J, with 11 bases between the two ends. From germline, CDR1 is SGDLS and CDR2 YYNGEE. The CDR3 loop spans 14 amino acids. The CDR3 coding sequence is TGTGCCAGCAGCTCTAGGACTGCCACAGATACGCAGTATTTT. Its translation: CASSSRTATDTQYF.

This sequence joins TRBV10-3 and TRBJ2-7; the match to TRBD2 covers 11 bases. This CDR3 comprises 17 residues. Germline CDR1 and CDR2: ENHRY and SYGVKD. The V segment lost 10 bases and the J segment 3 bases; nucleotides outside the gene matches: 17. CDR3 in amino acids: CANPNTTSGRECYEQYF. The CDR3 coding sequence is TGTGCCAACCCTAATACCACTAGCGGGAGAGAATGCTACGAGCAGTACTTC.

The V call is TRBV5-1, the J call TRBJ2-7, with a weak D call TRBD2 (6 bases). Trimming took 4 bases from V and 0 from J, leaving 14 bases between them. CDR3 length equals 15 residues. Germline CDR1 is SGHRS and CDR2 is YFSETQ. CDR3 sequence reads: CASSLPDGSSYEQYF. In DNA, the CDR3 is TGCGCCAGCAGCCTCCCGGACGGGAGCTCCTACGAGCAGTACTTC.

The V call is TRBV27, the J call TRBJ1-2; no definite D call. V shed 8 bases and J shed 8 bases, with 18 bases lying between them. Germline assignment: CDR1 MNHEY and CDR2 SMNVEV (reference sequence). The CDR3 runs to 13 residues. The DNA for the CDR3 is TGTGCCAGCCGTCCATCAGGTTCCCGGGGCTACACCTTC. Translated, it gives CASRPSGSRGYTF.

The chain carries TRBV6-4 and TRBJ2-5, with 8 bases aligning to TRBD1. The CDR3 loop spans 17 amino acids. The junction had 12 bases not matched to a gene; V was cut back by 2 bases and J by 4 bases. Germline CDR1 and CDR2: MRHNA and SNTAGT. The CDR3, as DNA: TGTGCCAGCAGTGACGGTGGCTCGCAGGGGGCTCTAGAGACCCAGTACTTC. Its translation: CASSDGGSQGALETQYF.

The V gene is TRBV18, the J gene TRBJ2-7; D is perhaps TRBD1 (6 bases). This CDR3 comprises 14 residues. CDR1 KGHSH and CDR2 LQKENI come from the germline V gene. V was clipped by 8 bases and J by 4 bases, with 18 bases between them. CDR3 in amino acids: CASRLEEQGYEQYF. CDR3 in DNA: TGTGCCAGCCGTTTAGAAGAACAGGGTTACGAGCAGTACTTC.

The chain couples TRBV7-6 to TRBJ2-5, with 13 bases identical to TRBD2. Looked up from germline, CDR1 is SGHVS and CDR2 is FNYEAQ. CDR3 length equals 16 residues. With V trimmed by 7 bases and J by 2 bases, 7 bases remained unmatched. Written as DNA, the CDR3 is TGTGCCAGCAACCCTAGACTAGCGGGGGGACAAGAGACCCAGTACTTC. Its protein is CASNPRLAGGQETQYF.

The chain links TRBV10-3 to TRBJ1-3; tentative D call: TRBD1 (6 bases). Germline CDR1 ENHRY, CDR2 SYGVKD. Trimming cost V 6 bases and J 0 bases, with 15 bases left between them. This CDR3 region has 16 residues. The CDR3 here is CAIRGQTISSGNTIYF. DNA of the CDR3: TGTGCCATCAGAGGACAGACAATTAGCTCTGGAAACACCATATATTTT.

The chain carries TRBV29-1 and TRBJ1-4; TRBD1 might be the D (5 bases). Looked up from germline, CDR1 is SQVTM and CDR2 is ANQGSEA. Trimming took 7 bases from V and 4 from J, leaving 13 bases between them. This CDR3 comprises 13 residues. The CDR3 loop is CSARDGSNEKLFF. DNA for the CDR3: TGCAGCGCACGGGACGGGAGTAATGAAAAACTGTTTTTT.

The chain recombines TRBV2 with TRBJ1-5; D might be TRBD1 (5 bases). Per the germline V gene, CDR1 is SNHLY and CDR2 is FYNNEI. The CDR3 is 15 amino acids. Trimming cost V 8 bases and J 5 bases, with 19 bases left between them. The CDR3 reads CASALRRTQDQPQHF. The CDR3 DNA reads TGTGCCAGCGCCCTCCGCAGGACACAGGATCAGCCCCAGCATTTT. The whole variable domain, filled in from reference TRBV2 and TRBJ1-5, reads EPEVTQTPSHQVTQMGQEVILRCVPISNHLYFYWYRQILGQKVEFLVSFYNNEISEKSEIFDDQFSVERPDGSNFTLKIRSTKLEDSAMYFCASALRRTQDQPQHFGDGTRLSIL.

This clone was found once. V is TRBV5-4 and J is TRBJ2-7; 10 nucleotides line up with TRBD1. Trimming cost V 4 bases and J 5 bases; bases outside gene matches: 9. Per germline, CDR1 SGHNT and CDR2 YYREEE (reference sequence). This CDR3 spans 15 amino acids. In DNA, the CDR3 is TGTGCCAGCAGCCCGACAGGGGGCGCGGTCGACGAGCAGTACTTC. It codes for CASSPTGGAVDEQYF.

The rearrangement uses TRBV5-1 and TRBJ2-2, with 7 bases that match TRBD1. Germline V gives CDR1 SGHRS, CDR2 YFSETQ. With 4 bases clipped from V and 10 bases from J, the junction kept 10 bases outside the gene matches. CDR3 size: 14 residues. DNA of the CDR3: TGCGCCAGCAGCACGCTGACAGGGTCTGAGGAGCTGTTTTTT. It codes for CASSTLTGSEELFF.

The rearrangement links TRBV7-8 to TRBJ1-1; D unclear. The CDR3 covers 14 residues. V was shortened by 5 bases and J by 0 bases, with 10 bases between the two germline ends. Germline loops: CDR1 SGHVS, CDR2 FQNEAQ. The chain's CDR3 is CASSQRGMNTEAFF. The CDR3 nucleotides are TGTGCCAGCAGCCAGAGAGGGATGAACACTGAAGCTTTCTTT.

In this sample, this clone turned up a few times. V usage is TRBV27 and J usage is TRBJ1-6; a weak D match, TRBD1 (6 bases). From germline, CDR1 is MNHEY and CDR2 SMNVEV (reference sequence). V lost 6 bases and J lost 7, with 13 bases in between. The CDR3 runs 14 residues. This chain's CDR3 is CASRRGGGNSPLHF. The CDR3 DNA reads as TGTGCCAGCAGGAGAGGGGGAGGGAATTCACCCCTCCACTTT.

The chain employs TRBV7-2 and TRBJ2-3; tentative D call: TRBD2 (6 bases). Germline V gene lookup returns CDR1 SGHTA and CDR2 FQGNSA. The CDR3 sequence is 14 residues long. Deletions cut 1 base from V and 6 bases from J, with 11 bases between. The CDR3 region is CASSLGTKFDTQYF. CDR3 DNA: TGTGCCAGCAGCTTAGGGACTAAGTTTGATACGCAGTATTTT.

V is TRBV27 and J is TRBJ2-3; D remains unclear. The V gene lost 6 bases and the J gene lost 2 bases, with 15 bases spanning the gap. CDR3 length: 15 residues. CDR1 is MNHEY and CDR2 is SMNVEV in the germline V gene (reference sequence). This CDR3 reads CASSPYLDSTDTQYF. For the CDR3, the DNA is TGTGCCAGCAGCCCATACCTTGACTCCACAGATACGCAGTATTTT.

This clone was counted only a few times. The gene calls are TRBV27 and TRBJ2-5, with D perhaps matching TRBD2 (7 bases). There are 14 residues in the CDR3. Trimming took 8 bases from V and 4 from J, leaving 17 bases between them. Germline V gene data show CDR1 as MNHEY and CDR2 as SMNVEV (reference sequence). The CDR3 nucleotides are TGTGCCAGCTCTCGGTGGGAGGGGGGAGAGACCCAGTACTTC. Its translation is CASSRWEGGETQYF.

This chain links TRBV7-9 with TRBJ1-4; a weak D match, TRBD1 (6 bases). Germline V gives CDR1 SEHNR, CDR2 FQNEAQ (reference sequence). Trimming stripped 2 bases from V and 5 bases from J, with 9 bases between. This CDR3 region has 14 residues. The CDR3 here is CASSLNQGNEKLFF. The CDR3 DNA is TGTGCCAGCAGCTTAAACCAGGGGAATGAAAAACTGTTTTTT.

The CDR3 nucleotides are TGCGCCAGCAGCTTAAAACTAGGAGGCGGCGGCGAGCAGTACTTC. This gives the protein CASSLKLGGGGEQYF. This chain links TRBV5-1 with TRBJ2-7; possible D gene TRBD2, 5 bases. V was clipped by 2 bases and J by 6 bases, with 18 bases between them. The CDR3 is made up of 15 amino acids. The V gene's germline CDR1 is SGHRS and CDR2 YFSETQ.

The CDR3 coding sequence is TGTGCCAGCAGCTTAAGCTACGAGCAGTACTTC. Translating it yields CASSLSYEQYF. The chain has TRBV7-2 and TRBJ2-5; D unresolved. The end of the DNA is better explained by TRBJ2-7, so the J call may be wrong. This CDR3 is 11 amino acids long. CDR1 and CDR2 from the germline V gene are SGHTA and FQGNSA.